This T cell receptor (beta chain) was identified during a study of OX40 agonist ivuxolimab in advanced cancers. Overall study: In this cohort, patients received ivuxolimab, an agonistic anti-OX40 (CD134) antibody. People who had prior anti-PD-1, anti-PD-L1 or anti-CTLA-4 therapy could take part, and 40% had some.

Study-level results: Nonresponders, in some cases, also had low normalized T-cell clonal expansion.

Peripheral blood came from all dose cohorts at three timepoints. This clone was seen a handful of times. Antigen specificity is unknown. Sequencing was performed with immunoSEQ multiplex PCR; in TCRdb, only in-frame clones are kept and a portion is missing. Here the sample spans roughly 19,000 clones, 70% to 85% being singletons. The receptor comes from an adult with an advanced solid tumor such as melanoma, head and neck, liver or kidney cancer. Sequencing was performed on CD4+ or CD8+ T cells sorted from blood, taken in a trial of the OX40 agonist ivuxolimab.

The CDR3 reads CASSLGRYWDGYTF. In nucleotides, the CDR3 is TGTGCCAGCAGCCTCGGCCGATATTGGGACGGCTACACCTTC. The V gene is TRBV14, the J gene TRBJ1-2; D possibly corresponds to TRBD1 (5 bases). The ends were cut back, 4 bases at V and 8 bases at J, with 17 bases in the middle. CDR1 and CDR2 (germline): SGHDN, FVKESK. There are 14 residues in the CDR3.